Below, 20 T cell receptor beta chains from the same sample are listed, as sequenced in a study of CD8 T cells in Susac syndrome. The authors reverse transcribed 0.5 to 1 ug RNA with random hexamers. TCRdb ran MiXCR on the immunoSEQ multiplex PCR reads and lists one entry per CDR3 protein. This sample has 90,000 to 110,000 distinct CDR3 sequences, with roughly 95% found just once. Material: CD4+ T cells from PBMCs. These receptors all come from a human donor in good health.

The V call is TRBV3-1, the J call TRBJ2-2, with 7 bases fitting TRBD1. The germline V gene encodes CDR1 LGHDT and CDR2 YNNKEL (reference sequence). The CDR3 runs to 14 residues. The trim removed 2 bases at V and 6 bases at J, leaving 3 bases unmatched. CDR3: CASSQRQGPGELFF. CDR3 in DNA: TGTGCCAGCAGCCAAAGACAGGGCCCCGGGGAGCTGTTTTTT.

J is TRBJ1-1 and V is TRBV19; a possible D gene is TRBD1 (5 bases). V dropped 7 bases and J dropped 11 bases, with 17 bases sitting between them. The CDR3 spans 12 residues. Germline values: CDR1 LNHDA, CDR2 SQIVND (reference sequence). The CDR3 here is CASTRVFGEAFF. In DNA form, the CDR3 reads TGTGCCAGTACCAGGGTGTTCGGTGAGGCTTTCTTT.

The CDR3 sequence: CSARGQGRETQYF. The CDR3 DNA reads as TGCAGTGCTAGAGGACAGGGGCGAGAGACCCAGTACTTC. The chain links TRBV20-1 to TRBJ2-5; TRBD1 matches 8 bases. Trimming at V came to 1 base and at J to 4 bases, leaving 2 bases not matched to a gene. From germline, CDR1 is DFQATT and CDR2 SNEGSKA (reference sequence). CDR3 size: 13 residues.

The rearrangement links TRBV4-3 to TRBJ1-2, with unresolved D. The CDR3 loop spans 15 amino acids. The V end lost 5 bases, the J end lost 3 bases, and 16 bases lay between the germline ends. CDR1 and CDR2 (germline): LGHNA, YSLEER. CDR3 in DNA: TGCGCCAGCAGCACCCGCACCCCCCCAGACTATGGCTACACCTTC. This codes for CASSTRTPPDYGYTF.

In DNA form, the CDR3 reads TGTGCCAGCAGTTACTCCGGACTAGCGGGACAAGAGACCCAGTACTTC. Its translation is CASSYSGLAGQETQYF. This rearrangement joins TRBV6-5 to TRBJ2-5, with 12 bases matching TRBD2. This CDR3 has 16 residues. Looked up from germline, CDR1 is MNHEY and CDR2 is SVGAGI. With V trimmed by 0 bases and J by 2 bases, 1 base remained unmatched.

The chain couples TRBV5-1 to TRBJ2-5; TRBD2 is a possible D gene (5 bases). This CDR3 comprises 15 residues. Looked up from germline, CDR1 is SGHRS and CDR2 is YFSETQ. Trimming removed 5 bases at V and 1 base at J, with 15 bases between. CDR3 protein: CASSRNLAGQETQYF. CDR3 nucleotides: TGCGCCAGCAGTCGGAATCTAGCCGGCCAAGAGACCCAGTACTTC.

The chain carries TRBV20-1 and TRBJ2-6; the D is unclear. The V and J ends lost 5 bases and 1 base respectively, with 9 bases between them. Germline values: CDR1 DFQATT, CDR2 SNEGSKA (reference sequence). The CDR3 is 14 amino acids. CDR3 in amino acids: CSAPALSGANVLTF. The CDR3 nucleotides read TGCAGTGCTCCTGCATTGTCTGGGGCCAACGTCCTGACTTTC.

J is TRBJ2-3 and V is TRBV20-1; 7 bases match TRBD1. The CDR3 runs to 12 residues. CDR1 DFQATT and CDR2 SNEGSKA come from the germline V gene (reference sequence). Trimming removed 6 bases from V and 4 bases from J; junction bases left unmatched: 4. The CDR3 loop is CSASQGADTQYF. The CDR3 nucleotides are TGCAGTGCAAGTCAGGGGGCAGATACGCAGTATTTT.

The chain joins TRBV29-1 to TRBJ2-1; D unresolved. The CDR3 length is 16 residues. Deletions cut 1 base from V and 0 bases from J, with 13 bases between. Germline V lookup: CDR1 SQVTM, CDR2 ANQGSEA. Here the CDR3 reads CSVEGGTRSSYNEQFF. The CDR3 nucleotides read TGCAGCGTTGAAGGAGGCACCAGGAGCTCCTACAATGAGCAGTTCTTC.

The chain combines TRBV20-1 with TRBJ1-1, with a possible D match to TRBD1 (6 bases). V lost 6 bases and J 5 bases, leaving 19 bases between the germline ends. Per the germline V gene, CDR1 is DFQATT and CDR2 is SNEGSKA (reference sequence). The CDR3 spans 14 residues. CDR3 nucleotides: TGCAGTGCAAGGGACTGGGGGGCTCGAACTGAAGCTTTCTTT. As protein: CSARDWGARTEAFF.

The CDR3 loop is CASSVGSGGLAGVTPYEQYF. In DNA, the CDR3 is TGTGCCAGCAGCGTAGGAAGCGGAGGGCTAGCGGGAGTCACGCCCTACGAGCAGTACTTC. V gene TRBV9 combines with J gene TRBJ2-7; the match to TRBD2 covers 10 bases. CDR3 size: 20 residues. Germline CDR1 and CDR2: SGDLS and YYNGEE. V shed 0 bases, J shed 2 bases, and the junction held 17 bases outside the gene matches.

This clonotype was recorded only once. The chain is built from TRBV20-1 and TRBJ2-1, with D perhaps being TRBD1 or TRBD2 (6 bases each). V was pared by 5 bases and J by 6 bases, with 11 bases between. Germline V CDR1 and CDR2: DFQATT, SNEGSKA (reference sequence). This CDR3 contains 12 residues. DNA of the CDR3: TGCAGTGCTTGGGGGGCTGGCAATGAGCAGTTCTTC. Translated: CSAWGAGNEQFF.

The chain couples TRBV29-1 to TRBJ1-5; TRBD1 matches 7 bases. The CDR3 has 14 amino acids. Germline V gene sequence: CDR1 SQVTM, CDR2 ANQGSEA. V lost 6 bases, J lost 0 bases, and 5 bases stayed unmatched. CDR3: CSVGTEFSNQPQHF. Written as DNA, the CDR3 is TGCAGCGTCGGGACAGAGTTTAGCAATCAGCCCCAGCATTTT. Looking up the rest from reference TRBV29-1 and TRBJ1-5 gives the full variable domain: SAVISQKPSRDICQRGTSLTIQCQVDSQVTMMFWYRQQPGQSLTLIATANQGSEATYESGFVIDKFPISRPNLTFSTLTVSNMSPEDSSIYLCSVGTEFSNQPQHFGDGTRLSIL.

The rearrangement links TRBV5-6 to TRBJ1-1; D ambiguous. The CDR3 length is 13 residues. CDR1 and CDR2 from the germline V gene are SGHDT and YYEEEE. V was shortened by 3 bases and J by 4 bases, with 10 bases between the two germline ends. The CDR3 protein is CASSSLGITEAFF. The DNA of the CDR3 is TGTGCCAGCAGCTCGCTCGGGATCACTGAAGCTTTCTTT.

This rearrangement joins TRBV6-2 or TRBV6-3 to TRBJ2-5; TRBD1 agrees at 8 bases. Germline V CDR1 and CDR2: MNHEY, SVGEGT. Unmatched junction bases numbered 17, after V lost 6 bases and J lost 5 bases. The CDR3 consists of 17 residues. The CDR3 coding sequence is TGTGCCAGCAGATCCCGCTCCTGGACAGGGCCGGGGGAGACCCAGTACTTC. It codes for CASRSRSWTGPGETQYF.

The CDR3 nucleotides are TGTGCCAGCAGCCCACCCGGGGCGCGCTACAATGAGCAGTTCTTC. This translates into CASSPPGARYNEQFF. The rearrangement joins TRBV3-1 to TRBJ2-1; D may correspond to TRBD1 or TRBD2 (5 bases each). V was clipped by 4 bases and J by 3 bases, with 13 bases between them. Germline lookup yields CDR1 LGHDT and CDR2 YNNKEL (reference sequence). There are 15 residues in the CDR3.

The rearrangement links TRBV12-3 or TRBV12-4 to TRBJ1-2, with a tentative D call TRBD1 (6 bases). V was shortened by 8 bases and J by 4 bases, with 14 bases between the two germline ends. The CDR3 sequence is 13 residues long. The DNA of the CDR3 is TGTGCCAGCTCAGGGGCAGCTCTCTATGGCTACACCTTC. Protein: CASSGAALYGYTF.

The rearrangement joins TRBV20-1 to TRBJ1-5; TRBD1 agrees at 10 bases. This CDR3 is 16 amino acids long. The J segment lost 3 bases and the V segment lost 3 bases, leaving 8 bases of the junction unmatched. Germline CDR1 and CDR2: DFQATT and SNEGSKA (reference sequence). The CDR3 DNA is TGCAGTGCTAGCCCCGGACAGGGGGTCCTCAATCAGCCCCAGCATTTT. Translation: CSASPGQGVLNQPQHF.

This clonotype has just one count. The V gene is TRBV12-3 or TRBV12-4, the J gene TRBJ2-2; D is possibly TRBD1 or TRBD2 (5 bases each). The CDR3 totals 18 residues. Trimming shortened V by 0 bases and J by 4 bases, and 18 bases separated the two germline ends. This CDR3 is CASSLASLPAGSTGELFF. The CDR3 coding sequence is TGTGCCAGCAGTTTAGCCTCGCTACCCGCAGGGAGCACCGGGGAGCTGTTTTTT.

Points on this clonotype: Germline and junction disagree at one end, which may indicate a read error. The rearrangement joins TRBV7-7 to TRBJ2-7; a weak D match, TRBD2 (6 bases). Germline V gene sequence: CDR1 SSHAT, CDR2 FNYEAQ (reference sequence). The CDR3 is made up of 14 amino acids. The CDR3 reads CASTEWDLPYEQYF. The CDR3 coding sequence is TGTGCTAGCACCGAATGGGACTTACCCTACGAGCAGTACTTC.